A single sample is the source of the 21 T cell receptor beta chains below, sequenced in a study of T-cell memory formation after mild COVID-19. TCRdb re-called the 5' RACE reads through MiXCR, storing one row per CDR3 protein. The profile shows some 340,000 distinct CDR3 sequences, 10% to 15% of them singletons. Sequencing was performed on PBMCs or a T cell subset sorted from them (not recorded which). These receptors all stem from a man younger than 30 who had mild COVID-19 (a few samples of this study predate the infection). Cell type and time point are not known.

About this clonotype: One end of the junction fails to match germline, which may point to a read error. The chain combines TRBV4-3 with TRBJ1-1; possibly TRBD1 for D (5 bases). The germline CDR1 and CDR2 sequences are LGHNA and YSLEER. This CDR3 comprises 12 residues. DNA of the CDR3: TGCGCCAGCAGGGGGGGAGGGCTAATCGAATCTTTT. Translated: CASRGGGLIESF.

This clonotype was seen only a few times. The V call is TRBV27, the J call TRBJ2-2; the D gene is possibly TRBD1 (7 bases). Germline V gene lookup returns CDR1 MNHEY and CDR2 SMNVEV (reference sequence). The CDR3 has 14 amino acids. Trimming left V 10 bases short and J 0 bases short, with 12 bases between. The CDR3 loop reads CATRGTANTGELFF. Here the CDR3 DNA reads TGTGCCACCCGCGGGACAGCGAACACCGGGGAGCTGTTTTTT.

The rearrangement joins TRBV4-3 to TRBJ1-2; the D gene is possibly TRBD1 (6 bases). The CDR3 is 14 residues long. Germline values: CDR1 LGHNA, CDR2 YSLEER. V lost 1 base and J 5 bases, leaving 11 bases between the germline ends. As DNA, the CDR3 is TGCGCCAGCAGCCAAGGTCCAGGGGAATATGGCTACACCTTC. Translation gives CASSQGPGEYGYTF.

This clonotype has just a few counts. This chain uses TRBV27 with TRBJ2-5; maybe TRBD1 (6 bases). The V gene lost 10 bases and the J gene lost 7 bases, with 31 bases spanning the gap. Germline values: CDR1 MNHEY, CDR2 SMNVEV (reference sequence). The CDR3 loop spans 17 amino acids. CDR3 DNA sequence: TGTGCCAACTACGCAGGGGAAGGAGACACGGGGCATGGGACCCAGTACTTC. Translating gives CANYAGEGDTGHGTQYF.

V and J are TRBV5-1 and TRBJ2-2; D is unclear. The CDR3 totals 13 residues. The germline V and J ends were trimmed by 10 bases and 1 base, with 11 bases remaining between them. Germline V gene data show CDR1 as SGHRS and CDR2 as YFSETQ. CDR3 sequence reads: CASQHRNTGELFF. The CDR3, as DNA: TGCGCCTCGCAACACCGGAACACCGGGGAGCTGTTTTTT.

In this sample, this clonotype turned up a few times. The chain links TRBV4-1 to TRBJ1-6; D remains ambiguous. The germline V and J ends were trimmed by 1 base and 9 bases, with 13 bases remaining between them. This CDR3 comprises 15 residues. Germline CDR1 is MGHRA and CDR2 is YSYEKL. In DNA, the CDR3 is TGCGCCAGCAGCCAAGCCTGGGGTAACGGTTCACCCCTCCACTTT. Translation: CASSQAWGNGSPLHF.

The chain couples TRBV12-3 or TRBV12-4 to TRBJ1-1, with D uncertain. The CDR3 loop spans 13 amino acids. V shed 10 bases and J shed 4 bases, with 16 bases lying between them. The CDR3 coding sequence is TGTGCCACCTTGCGGATGGGAGGCACTGAAGCTTTCTTT. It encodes CATLRMGGTEAFF.

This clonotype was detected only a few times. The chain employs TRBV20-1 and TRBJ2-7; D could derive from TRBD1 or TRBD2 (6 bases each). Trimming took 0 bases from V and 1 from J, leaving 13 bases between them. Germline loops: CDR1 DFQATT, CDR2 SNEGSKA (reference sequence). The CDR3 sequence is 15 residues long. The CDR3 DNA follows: TGCAGTGCTAGAGATCCGGGGGCAGCGTCCTACGAGCAGTACGTC. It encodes CSARDPGAASYEQYV.

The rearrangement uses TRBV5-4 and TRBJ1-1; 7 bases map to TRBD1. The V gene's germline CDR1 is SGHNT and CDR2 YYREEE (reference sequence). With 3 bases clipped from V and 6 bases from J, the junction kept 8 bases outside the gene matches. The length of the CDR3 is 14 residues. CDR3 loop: CASSSADRSAEAFF. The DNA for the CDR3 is TGTGCCAGCAGCTCCGCGGACAGGAGCGCTGAAGCTTTCTTT.

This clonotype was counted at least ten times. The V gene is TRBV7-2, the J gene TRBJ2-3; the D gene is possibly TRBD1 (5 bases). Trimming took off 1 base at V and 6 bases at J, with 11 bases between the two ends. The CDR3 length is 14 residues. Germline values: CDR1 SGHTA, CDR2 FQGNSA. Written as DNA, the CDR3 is TGTGCCAGCAGCTTAGATCCAGGGTGGGATACGCAGTATTTT. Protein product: CASSLDPGWDTQYF.

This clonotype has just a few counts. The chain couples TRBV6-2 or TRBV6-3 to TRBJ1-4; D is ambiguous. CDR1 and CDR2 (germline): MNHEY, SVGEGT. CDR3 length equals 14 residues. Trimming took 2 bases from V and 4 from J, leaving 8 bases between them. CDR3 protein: CASSYRRINEKLFF. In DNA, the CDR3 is TGTGCCAGCAGTTACCGCCGGATTAATGAAAAACTGTTTTTT.

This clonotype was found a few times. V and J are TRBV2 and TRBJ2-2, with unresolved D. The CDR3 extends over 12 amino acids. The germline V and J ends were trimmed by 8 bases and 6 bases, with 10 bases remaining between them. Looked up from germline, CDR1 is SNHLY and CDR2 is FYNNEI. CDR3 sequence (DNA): TGTGCCAGCCAGAATTTCGCCGGGGAGCTGTTTTTT. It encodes CASQNFAGELFF. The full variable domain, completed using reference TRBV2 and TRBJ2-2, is EPEVTQTPSHQVTQMGQEVILRCVPISNHLYFYWYRQILGQKVEFLVSFYNNEISEKSEIFDDQFSVERPDGSNFTLKIRSTKLEDSAMYFCASQNFAGELFFGEGSRLTVL.

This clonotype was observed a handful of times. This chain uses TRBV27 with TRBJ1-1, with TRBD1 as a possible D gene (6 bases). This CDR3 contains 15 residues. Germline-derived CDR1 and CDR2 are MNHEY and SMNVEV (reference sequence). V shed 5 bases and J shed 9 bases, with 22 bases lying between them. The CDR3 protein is CASSLARGRPSQAFF. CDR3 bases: TGTGCCAGCAGTCTGGCCAGGGGTCGCCCCTCACAAGCTTTCTTT.

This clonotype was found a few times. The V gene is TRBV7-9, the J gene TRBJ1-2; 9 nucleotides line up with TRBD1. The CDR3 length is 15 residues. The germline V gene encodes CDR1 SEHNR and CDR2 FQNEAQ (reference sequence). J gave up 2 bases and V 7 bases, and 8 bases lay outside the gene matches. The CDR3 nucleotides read TGTGCCAGCACCCGTCCCGGGACAGGGAACTATGGCTACACCTTC. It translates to CASTRPGTGNYGYTF.

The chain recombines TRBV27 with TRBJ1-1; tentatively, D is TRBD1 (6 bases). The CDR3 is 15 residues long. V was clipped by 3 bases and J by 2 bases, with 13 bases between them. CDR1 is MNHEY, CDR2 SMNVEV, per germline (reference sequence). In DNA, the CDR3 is TGTGCCAGCAGTTTGGGCGGGGGGCCCAACACTGAAGCTTTCTTT. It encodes CASSLGGGPNTEAFF.

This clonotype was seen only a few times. CDR3 in DNA: TGTGCCAGCAGCGTAGAGGTCAGGGGTGAAGCTTTCTTT. Its translation is CASSVEVRGEAFF. The gene calls are TRBV9 and TRBJ1-1; D perhaps matches TRBD1 (6 bases). The V end was cut by 0 bases, the J end by 7 bases, with 10 bases between. Looked up from germline, CDR1 is SGDLS and CDR2 is YYNGEE. CDR3 size: 13 residues.

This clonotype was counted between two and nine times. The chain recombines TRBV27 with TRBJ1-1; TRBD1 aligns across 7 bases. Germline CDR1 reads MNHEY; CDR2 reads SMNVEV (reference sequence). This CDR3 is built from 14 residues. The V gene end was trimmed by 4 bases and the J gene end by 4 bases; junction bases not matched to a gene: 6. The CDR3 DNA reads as TGTGCCAGCAGTTACAGGGGAATCAGCACTGAAGCTTTCTTT. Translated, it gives CASSYRGISTEAFF.

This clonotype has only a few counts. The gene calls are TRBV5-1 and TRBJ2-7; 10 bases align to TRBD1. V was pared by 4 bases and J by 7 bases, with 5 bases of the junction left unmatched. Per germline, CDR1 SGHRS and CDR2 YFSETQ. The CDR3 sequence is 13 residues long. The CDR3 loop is CASSPTGGREQYF. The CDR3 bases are TGCGCCAGCAGCCCGACAGGGGGCCGTGAGCAGTACTTC.

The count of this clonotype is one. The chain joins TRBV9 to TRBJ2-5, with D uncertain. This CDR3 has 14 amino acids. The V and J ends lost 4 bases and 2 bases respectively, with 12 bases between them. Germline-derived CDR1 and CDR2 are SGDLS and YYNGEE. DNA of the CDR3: TGTGCCAGCAGCCTAGAAGGGCTGCAAGAGACCCAGTACTTC. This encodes CASSLEGLQETQYF.

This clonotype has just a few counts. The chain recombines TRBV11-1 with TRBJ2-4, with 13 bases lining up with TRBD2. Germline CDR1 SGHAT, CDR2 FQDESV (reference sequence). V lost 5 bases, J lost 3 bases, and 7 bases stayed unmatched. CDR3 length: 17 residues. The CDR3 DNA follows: TGTGCCAGCAGCGACCGACTAGCGGGGGGCAACAAAAACATTCAGTACTTC. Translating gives CASSDRLAGGNKNIQYF.

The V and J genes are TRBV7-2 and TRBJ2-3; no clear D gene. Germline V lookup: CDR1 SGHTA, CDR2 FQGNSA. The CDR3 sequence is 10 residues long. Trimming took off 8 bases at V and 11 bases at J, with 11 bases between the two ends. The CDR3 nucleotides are TGTGCCAGCGGGGATTGGGAGCAGTATTTT. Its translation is CASGDWEQYF.